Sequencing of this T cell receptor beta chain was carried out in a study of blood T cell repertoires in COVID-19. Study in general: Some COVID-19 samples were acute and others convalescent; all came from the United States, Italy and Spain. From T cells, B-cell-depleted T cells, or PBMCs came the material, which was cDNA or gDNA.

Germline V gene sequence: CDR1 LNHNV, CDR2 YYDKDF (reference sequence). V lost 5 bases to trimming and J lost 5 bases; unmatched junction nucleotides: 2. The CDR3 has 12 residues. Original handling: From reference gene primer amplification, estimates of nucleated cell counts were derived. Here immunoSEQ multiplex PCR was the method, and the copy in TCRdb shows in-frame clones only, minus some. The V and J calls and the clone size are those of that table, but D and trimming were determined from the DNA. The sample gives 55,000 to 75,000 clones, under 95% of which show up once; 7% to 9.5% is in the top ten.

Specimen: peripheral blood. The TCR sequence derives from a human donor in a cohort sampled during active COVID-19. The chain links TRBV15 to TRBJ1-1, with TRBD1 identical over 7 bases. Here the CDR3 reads CATSGGQTEAFF. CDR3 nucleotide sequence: TGTGCCACCAGCGGGGGACAGACTGAAGCTTTCTTT.